These T cell receptor beta chains were read from a single sample in a study of blood T cell repertoires in COVID-19. Assay: immunoSEQ multiplex PCR; the TCRdb copy retains only in-frame clones and omits some. The table has a few hundred thousand clones, roughly 87% seen once. Sequencing was performed on peripheral blood. These receptors were taken from a young man with active or convalescent COVID-19. CDR3s include the opening cysteine and the closing phenylalanine or tryptophan. Each record gives: J gene, D gene, V gene, clone size, CDR3 DNA, CDR3 protein. The D gene is left open where the match is weak. A row's size may be missing; if present it is once, few, many or a size class.

j_gene: TRBJ2-3; d_gene: TRBD1; v_gene: TRBV5-1; abundance: once; CDR3nt: TGCGCCAGCAGCTTGAGGGGGCGCGGGACAGATACGCAGTATTTT; CDR3aa: CASSLRGRGTDTQYF
j_gene: TRBJ2-7; d_gene: TRBD1; v_gene: TRBV5-1; abundance: .; CDR3nt: TGCGCCAGCAGCTTGGGGGACAGATCCTACGAGCAGTACTTC; CDR3aa: CASSLGDRSYEQYF
j_gene: TRBJ2-1; d_gene: TRBD1; v_gene: TRBV27; abundance: once; CDR3nt: TGTGCCAGCAGTTTTGTTGGGGGACAGGGGGCGATTGAGCAGTTCTTC; CDR3aa: CASSFVGGQGAIEQFF
j_gene: TRBJ1-4; d_gene: .; v_gene: TRBV18; abundance: .; CDR3nt: TGTGCCAGCTCACCATTTACAGAGAATGAAAAACTGTTTTTT; CDR3aa: CASSPFTENEKLFF
j_gene: TRBJ2-7; d_gene: .; v_gene: TRBV5-1; abundance: .; CDR3nt: TGCGCCAGCAGCTTGGTATTGGGCAGGACTCCTTACGAGCAGTACTTC; CDR3aa: CASSLVLGRTPYEQYF
j_gene: TRBJ1-4; d_gene: .; v_gene: TRBV29-1; abundance: .; CDR3nt: TGCAGCGTTAAAGGTCATATGGGTCGGGATAATGAAAAACTGTTTTTT; CDR3aa: CSVKGHMGRDNEKLFF
j_gene: TRBJ1-1; d_gene: TRBD1; v_gene: TRBV6-2/TRBV6-3; abundance: .; CDR3nt: TGTGCCAGCAGTTACGGGGACAGCTATTCTGAAGCTTTCTTT; CDR3aa: CASSYGDSYSEAFF
j_gene: TRBJ1-5; d_gene: .; v_gene: TRBV10-3; abundance: once; CDR3nt: TGTGCCATCAGTGATACGGGGGGCTATCAGCCCCAGCATTTT; CDR3aa: CAISDTGGYQPQHF
j_gene: TRBJ2-5; d_gene: TRBD1; v_gene: TRBV24-1; abundance: .; CDR3nt: TGTGCCACCAGTGATTTCAGGGGGCGGACAGGGGGCCTAGAACAAGAGACCCAGTACTTC; CDR3aa: CATSDFRGRTGGLEQETQYF
j_gene: TRBJ2-1; d_gene: .; v_gene: TRBV5-4; abundance: .; CDR3nt: TGTGCCAGCAGTCTTGCGGGGAGCTCCTACAATGAGCAGTTCTTC; CDR3aa: CASSLAGSSYNEQFF
j_gene: TRBJ1-2; d_gene: TRBD1; v_gene: TRBV9; abundance: .; CDR3nt: TGTGCCAGCAGCAACCGGGACAGGGTGAAGGGTGGCTACACCTTC; CDR3aa: CASSNRDRVKGGYTF
j_gene: TRBJ2-5; d_gene: TRBD1; v_gene: TRBV20-1; abundance: .; CDR3nt: TGCAGTGCTAGTAGGACAGGGGGACAGGAGACCCAGTACTTC; CDR3aa: CSASRTGGQETQYF
j_gene: TRBJ2-7; d_gene: .; v_gene: TRBV4-1; abundance: .; CDR3nt: TGCGCCAGCAGCCAAGCCCCGGGTAGGATTCGCGACGAGCAGTACTTC; CDR3aa: CASSQAPGRIRDEQYF
j_gene: TRBJ1-2; d_gene: .; v_gene: TRBV27; abundance: .; CDR3nt: TGTGCCAGCAGTTTATCCCAGGGCGATGGCTACACCTTC; CDR3aa: CASSLSQGDGYTF
j_gene: TRBJ2-3; d_gene: .; v_gene: TRBV7-2; abundance: .; CDR3nt: TGTGCCAGCGGCGACTATAGCACAGATACGCAGTATTTT; CDR3aa: CASGDYSTDTQYF
j_gene: TRBJ2-6; d_gene: .; v_gene: TRBV9; abundance: .; CDR3nt: TGTGCCAGCAGCGGAGAGGGGGGGGTACCACGCTCCGGGGCCAACGTCCTGACTTTC; CDR3aa: CASSGEGGVPRSGANVLTF
j_gene: TRBJ1-3; d_gene: .; v_gene: TRBV28; abundance: .; CDR3nt: TGTGCCAGCAGTGCCTCGAGGTTTTCTGGAAACACCATATATTTT; CDR3aa: CASSASRFSGNTIYF
j_gene: TRBJ2-7; d_gene: .; v_gene: TRBV2; abundance: .; CDR3nt: TGTGCCAGCAGTGAAGCCGGGATCAGGGGAGATGAGCAGTACTTC; CDR3aa: CASSEAGIRGDEQYF
j_gene: TRBJ2-5; d_gene: TRBD2; v_gene: TRBV13; abundance: .; CDR3nt: TGTGCCAGCACCCTACCGGGGGGAGAGACCCAGTACTTC; CDR3aa: CASTLPGGETQYF
j_gene: TRBJ1-2; d_gene: TRBD1; v_gene: TRBV5-1; abundance: .; CDR3nt: TGCGCCAGCAGTTTACAGGGGCCCCGGTATGGCTACACCTTC; CDR3aa: CASSLQGPRYGYTF
j_gene: TRBJ1-2; d_gene: TRBD1; v_gene: TRBV6-5; abundance: .; CDR3nt: TGTGCCAGCAGTTCGGGGGGGACAGGGCTAGCACGGGGCTACACCTTC; CDR3aa: CASSSGGTGLARGYTF
j_gene: TRBJ1-5; d_gene: .; v_gene: TRBV24-1; abundance: .; CDR3nt: TGTGCCACCAGTGACCCCGCGGCCTTTAATAGCAATCAGCCCCAGCATTTT; CDR3aa: CATSDPAAFNSNQPQHF
j_gene: TRBJ1-4; d_gene: TRBD1; v_gene: TRBV7-9; abundance: .; CDR3nt: TGTGCCAGCAGCGTGGACAGGCCAACTAATGAAAAACTGTTTTTT; CDR3aa: CASSVDRPTNEKLFF
j_gene: TRBJ2-1; d_gene: .; v_gene: TRBV2; abundance: .; CDR3nt: TGTGCCAGCAGTGAAGACAGGCCCCAGTTCTTC; CDR3aa: CASSEDRPQFF
j_gene: TRBJ2-7; d_gene: .; v_gene: TRBV7-8; abundance: .; CDR3nt: TGTGCCAGCAGCTTCTTTCCAGACGGACTCTACGAGCAGTACTTC; CDR3aa: CASSFFPDGLYEQYF
j_gene: TRBJ1-1; d_gene: .; v_gene: TRBV6-5; abundance: .; CDR3nt: TGTGCCAGCAGTCGGGAATCGGTAACTGAAGCTTTCTTT; CDR3aa: CASSRESVTEAFF
j_gene: TRBJ1-3; d_gene: .; v_gene: TRBV12-2; abundance: medium-sized; CDR3nt: TGTGCAAGTCGCTTAGTACAGGGATGGGCTGGAAACACCATATATTTT; CDR3aa: CASRLVQGWAGNTIYF
j_gene: TRBJ2-7; d_gene: .; v_gene: TRBV3-1/TRBV3-2; abundance: .; CDR3nt: TGTGCCAGCAGCCGCACGCCTAGCCGGCACGAGCAGTACTTC; CDR3aa: CASSRTPSRHEQYF
j_gene: TRBJ2-1; d_gene: .; v_gene: TRBV11-2; abundance: .; CDR3nt: TGTGCCAGCAGCCTGCTCAGTGAGCAGTTCTTC; CDR3aa: CASSLLSEQFF
j_gene: TRBJ2-1; d_gene: TRBD1; v_gene: TRBV7-9; abundance: .; CDR3nt: TGTGCCAGCAGCTTAGCTGGGACAGGTTTAAATGAGCAGTTCTTC; CDR3aa: CASSLAGTGLNEQFF
j_gene: TRBJ2-4; d_gene: .; v_gene: TRBV27; abundance: .; CDR3nt: TGTGCCAGCAGTTTGTTGGGAGATAACGACATTCAGTACTTC; CDR3aa: CASSLLGDNDIQYF
j_gene: TRBJ2-7; d_gene: TRBD2; v_gene: TRBV7-3; abundance: .; CDR3nt: TGTGCCAGCAGCTTAGTAGCGGGCCTGGCCTACGAGCAGTACTTC; CDR3aa: CASSLVAGLAYEQYF
j_gene: TRBJ2-3; d_gene: TRBD1; v_gene: TRBV6-1; abundance: .; CDR3nt: TGTGCCAGCAGTGAAGCGCTCGGGACAGGGCCATTCTATTTT; CDR3aa: CASSEALGTGPFYF
j_gene: TRBJ1-2; d_gene: TRBD1; v_gene: TRBV5-1; abundance: .; CDR3nt: TGCGCCAGCCGGACAGGGAATGGCTACACCTTC; CDR3aa: CASRTGNGYTF
j_gene: TRBJ1-2; d_gene: TRBD1; v_gene: TRBV5-1; abundance: .; CDR3nt: TGCGCCAGCAGCTACTCTACAGGGGTAAGGGACAGAATCTATGGCTACACCTTC; CDR3aa: CASSYSTGVRDRIYGYTF
j_gene: TRBJ2-3; d_gene: .; v_gene: TRBV3-1/TRBV3-2; abundance: once; CDR3nt: TGTGCCAGCAGCTATCCCTTCCGGGAGGATACGCAGTATTTT; CDR3aa: CASSYPFREDTQYF
j_gene: TRBJ2-3; d_gene: .; v_gene: TRBV10-3; abundance: once; CDR3nt: TGTACCATCAGTGAGGTGGGGAGCGGTACGCAGTATTTT; CDR3aa: CTISEVGSGTQYF
j_gene: TRBJ2-1; d_gene: TRBD2; v_gene: TRBV5-6; abundance: .; CDR3nt: TGTGCCAGCAGCCCGGGACTAGCGGGAGGGGTCTCCTACAATGAGCAGTTCTTC; CDR3aa: CASSPGLAGGVSYNEQFF
j_gene: TRBJ1-1; d_gene: TRBD1; v_gene: TRBV5-8; abundance: .; CDR3nt: TGTGCCAGCAGCTATACGGGTGGGACAGGATTTGGCACTGAAGCTTTCTTT; CDR3aa: CASSYTGGTGFGTEAFF
j_gene: TRBJ1-2; d_gene: .; v_gene: TRBV29-1; abundance: once; CDR3nt: TGCAGCGCCAACAGGGAGGGATTCGCTGGCTACACCTTC; CDR3aa: CSANREGFAGYTF
j_gene: TRBJ1-5; d_gene: .; v_gene: TRBV28; abundance: .; CDR3nt: TGTGCCAGCACCAGAGGGGGGGAGGGCGGTCAGCCCCAGCATTTT; CDR3aa: CASTRGGEGGQPQHF
j_gene: TRBJ2-7; d_gene: TRBD2; v_gene: TRBV6-1; abundance: few; CDR3nt: TGTGCCAGCAGCGAAAACGGACTAGCGGGAAGGTACGAGCAGTACTTC; CDR3aa: CASSENGLAGRYEQYF
j_gene: TRBJ2-3; d_gene: TRBD2; v_gene: TRBV19; abundance: .; CDR3nt: TGTGCCAGTAGTATGGTAGGCCTAGCGGGAGTCTCAGATACGCAGTATTTT; CDR3aa: CASSMVGLAGVSDTQYF
j_gene: TRBJ2-2; d_gene: TRBD2; v_gene: TRBV6-2/TRBV6-3; abundance: .; CDR3nt: TGTGCCAGCAGTCAACTAGCGGGTACCACCGGGGAGCTGTTTTTT; CDR3aa: CASSQLAGTTGELFF
j_gene: TRBJ1-1; d_gene: TRBD1; v_gene: TRBV5-1; abundance: .; CDR3nt: TGCGCCAGCAGCAATGGGGACAGGGGAGCTGAAGCTTTCTTT; CDR3aa: CASSNGDRGAEAFF
j_gene: TRBJ2-7; d_gene: .; v_gene: TRBV29-1; abundance: .; CDR3nt: TGCAGCGTTTCAAAAGGTGGGGCCGAGCAGTACTTC; CDR3aa: CSVSKGGAEQYF
j_gene: TRBJ1-2; d_gene: .; v_gene: TRBV18; abundance: .; CDR3nt: TGTGCCAGCTCACCAACGACGGGTAATGGCTACACCTTC; CDR3aa: CASSPTTGNGYTF
j_gene: TRBJ1-1; d_gene: TRBD1; v_gene: TRBV15; abundance: .; CDR3nt: TGTGCCACCAGCAGCTTACAGGGGCTGGACACTGAAGCTTTCTTT; CDR3aa: CATSSLQGLDTEAFF
j_gene: TRBJ2-7; d_gene: .; v_gene: TRBV18; abundance: once; CDR3nt: TGTGCCAGCTCACCCGAGGGAGGGGGGGCTCACGAGCAGTACTTC; CDR3aa: CASSPEGGGAHEQYF
j_gene: TRBJ1-4; d_gene: .; v_gene: TRBV7-6; abundance: .; CDR3nt: TGTGCCAGCAGCTTATACTCAGGGGCAGAACTGTTTTTT; CDR3aa: CASSLYSGAELFF
j_gene: TRBJ1-1; d_gene: .; v_gene: TRBV10-1; abundance: once; CDR3nt: TGCGCCAGCAGCCCGGGGGGGCCCGACGCTTTCTTT; CDR3aa: CASSPGGPDAFF
j_gene: TRBJ2-5; d_gene: TRBD2; v_gene: TRBV11-3; abundance: .; CDR3nt: TGTGCCAGCAGCTTAGAGCGGGGGGCAAAGACCCAGTACTTC; CDR3aa: CASSLERGAKTQYF
j_gene: TRBJ1-2; d_gene: TRBD1; v_gene: TRBV27; abundance: .; CDR3nt: TGTGCCAGCAGTCAAAACCGTTTACAGGGGGGGAATGGCTACACCTTC; CDR3aa: CASSQNRLQGGNGYTF
j_gene: TRBJ2-4; d_gene: TRBD2; v_gene: TRBV3-1/TRBV3-2; abundance: .; CDR3nt: TGTGCCAGCAGTTATAGCGGGAGGGTTTACTTC; CDR3aa: CASSYSGRVYF
j_gene: TRBJ2-2; d_gene: TRBD2; v_gene: TRBV5-5; abundance: .; CDR3nt: TGTGCCAGCAGCTTCTCGGGACTAGCGGGAGGCCACAACACCGGGGAGCTGTTTTTT; CDR3aa: CASSFSGLAGGHNTGELFF
j_gene: TRBJ2-5; d_gene: TRBD1; v_gene: TRBV13; abundance: .; CDR3nt: TGTGCCAGCAGCCAGGGACAGGGTGGTTTTAAGACCCAGTACTTC; CDR3aa: CASSQGQGGFKTQYF
j_gene: TRBJ2-2; d_gene: TRBD2; v_gene: TRBV3-1/TRBV3-2; abundance: few; CDR3nt: TGTGCCAGCAGCCTCGGGAGGGCCGGCACCGGGGAGCTGTTTTTT; CDR3aa: CASSLGRAGTGELFF
j_gene: TRBJ2-1; d_gene: .; v_gene: TRBV9; abundance: once; CDR3nt: TGTGCCAGCAGCGTATATTGGCAGGGCGATGGCAATGAGCAGTTCTTC; CDR3aa: CASSVYWQGDGNEQFF
j_gene: TRBJ2-7; d_gene: .; v_gene: TRBV27; abundance: .; CDR3nt: TGTGCCAGCAGTTTCGACAGATTCCACGAGCAGTACTTC; CDR3aa: CASSFDRFHEQYF
j_gene: TRBJ2-1; d_gene: .; v_gene: TRBV24-1; abundance: .; CDR3nt: TGTGCCACCAGTGATCCCCCAGGAGGGCACCCATACAATGAGCAGTTCTTC; CDR3aa: CATSDPPGGHPYNEQFF